The 10 T cell receptor beta chains given below trace back to one sample, sequenced in a study of OX40 agonist ivuxolimab in advanced cancers. TCRdb's copy holds only in-frame clones and misses some; the assay was immunoSEQ multiplex PCR. The sample holds over 25,000 clones; about 74% are singletons and the top ten take approximately 13%. This specimen consisted of CD4+ or CD8+ T cells sorted from blood, obtained in a trial of the OX40 agonist ivuxolimab. Source of these receptors: an adult with an advanced solid tumor such as melanoma, head and neck, liver or kidney cancer.

The chain employs TRBV5-4 and TRBJ1-6, with TRBD1 matching over 9 bases. V shed 4 bases, J shed 6 bases, and the junction held 11 bases outside the gene matches. CDR1 is SGHNT, CDR2 YYREEE, per germline (reference sequence). CDR3 length equals 17 residues. CDR3 DNA sequence: TGTGCCAGCAGCGCTGGTGGACAGGGGCGCCGTAATTCACCCCTCCACTTT. Amino acids: CASSAGGQGRRNSPLHF.

This sequence joins TRBV19 and TRBJ1-1; 8 nucleotides agree with TRBD1. The CDR3 runs to 14 residues. The germline V gene has CDR1 LNHDA and CDR2 SQIVND (reference sequence). With 7 bases clipped from V and 1 base from J, the junction kept 5 bases outside the gene matches. CDR3 in DNA: TGTGCCAGTACTCCGACAGGGGCGAACACTGAAGCTTTCTTT. Translating it yields CASTPTGANTEAFF.

Remarks on this clone: Other DNA sequences in this sample translate to the same CDR3. The J gene is TRBJ1-5, the V gene TRBV30; TRBD1 matches 9 bases. V trimming: 0 bases; J trimming: 5 bases; junction bases outside the gene matches: 8. This CDR3 has 16 amino acids. CDR1 and CDR2 from the germline V gene are GTSNPN and SVGIG (reference sequence). The CDR3 nucleotides are TGTGCCTGGAGTGTACCGCGGGGGACAGGGCATCAGCCCCAGCATTTT. It codes for CAWSVPRGTGHQPQHF.

V gene TRBV5-1 combines with J gene TRBJ1-1; unclear D gene. V lost 0 bases to trimming and J lost 11 bases, with 14 bases between them. The CDR3 contains 13 residues. Germline values: CDR1 SGHRS, CDR2 YFSETQ. The CDR3 DNA reads TGCGCCAGCAGCTTGGAAGGGCCCCGGTGGGCTTTCTTT. This sequence encodes CASSLEGPRWAFF.

This clone turned up a few times. The chain carries TRBV2 and TRBJ1-6; 12 nucleotides agree with TRBD1. The CDR3 totals 15 residues. Germline loops: CDR1 SNHLY, CDR2 FYNNEI. V trimming: 6 bases; J trimming: 11 bases; junction bases outside the gene matches: 8. The CDR3 nucleotides are TGTGCCAGCAGGGGACAGGGGGCCTACGAAACACCCCTCCACTTT. Its translation is CASRGQGAYETPLHF.

The chain is built from TRBV18 and TRBJ1-1; 7 bases line up with TRBD1. With V trimmed by 5 bases and J by 3 bases, 3 bases remained unmatched. Germline V gives CDR1 KGHSH, CDR2 LQKENI. This CDR3 is built from 13 residues. The CDR3 nucleotides read TGTGCCAGCTCAGCAACAGGGGACACTGAAGCTTTCTTT. Protein product: CASSATGDTEAFF.

This clone qualifies as medium-sized. This chain uses TRBV4-1 with TRBJ1-1, with D unclear. The CDR3 has 15 amino acids. Between the trimmed V and J ends, which lost 1 base and 2 bases, there was a span of 11 bases. CDR1 and CDR2 (germline): MGHRA, YSYEKL. CDR3 sequence: CASSQVLSANTEAFF. The CDR3 bases are TGCGCCAGCAGCCAAGTGCTTTCAGCCAACACTGAAGCTTTCTTT.

The chain recombines TRBV2 with TRBJ2-5; no reliable D call. V was pared by 3 bases and J by 7 bases, with 12 bases between. CDR1 SNHLY and CDR2 FYNNEI come from the germline V gene. The CDR3 is 13 residues long. The CDR3 bases are TGTGCCAGCAGTGATACAAGCCCCCCGACCCAGTACTTC. Its translation is CASSDTSPPTQYF.

The rearrangement joins TRBV27 to TRBJ1-6, with D unclear. Trimming stripped 3 bases from V and 7 bases from J, with 10 bases between. The CDR3 is 14 amino acids. CDR1 and CDR2 (germline): MNHEY, SMNVEV (reference sequence). CDR3 coding DNA: TGTGCCAGCAGTTTGTTGGCGGAGAATTCACCCCTCCACTTT. It translates to CASSLLAENSPLHF.

The chain joins TRBV18 to TRBJ2-3; D remains ambiguous. The CDR3 has 16 amino acids. Germline V CDR1 and CDR2: KGHSH, LQKENI. Deletions cut 6 bases from V and 0 bases from J, with 16 bases between. The CDR3 loop reads CASSPTGYSSTDTQYF. CDR3 in DNA: TGTGCCAGCTCGCCCACCGGCTACTCAAGCACAGATACGCAGTATTTT.